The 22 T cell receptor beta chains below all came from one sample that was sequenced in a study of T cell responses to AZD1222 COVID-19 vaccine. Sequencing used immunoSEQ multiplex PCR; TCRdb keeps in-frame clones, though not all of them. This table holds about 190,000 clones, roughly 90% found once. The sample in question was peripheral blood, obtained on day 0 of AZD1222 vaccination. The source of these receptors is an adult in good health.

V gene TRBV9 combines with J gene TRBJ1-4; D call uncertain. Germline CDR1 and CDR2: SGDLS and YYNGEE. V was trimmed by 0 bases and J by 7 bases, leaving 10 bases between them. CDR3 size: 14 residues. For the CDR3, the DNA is TGTGCCAGCAGCGTAGGCCAAGCGGGTGAAAAACTGTTTTTT. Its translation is CASSVGQAGEKLFF. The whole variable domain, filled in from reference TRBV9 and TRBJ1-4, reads DSGVTQTPKHLITATGQRVTLRCSPRSGDLSVYWYQQSLDQGLQFLIQYYNGEERAKGNILERFSAQQFPDLHSELNLSSLELGDSALYFCASSVGQAGEKLFFGSGTQLSVL.

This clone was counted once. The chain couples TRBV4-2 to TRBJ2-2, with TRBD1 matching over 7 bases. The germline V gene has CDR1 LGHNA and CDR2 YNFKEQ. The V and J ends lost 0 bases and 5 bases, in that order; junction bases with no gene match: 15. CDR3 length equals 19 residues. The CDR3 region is CASSQDWSKGARGTGELFF. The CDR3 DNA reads TGTGCCAGCAGCCAAGATTGGTCAAAGGGGGCGAGAGGTACCGGGGAGCTGTTTTTT.

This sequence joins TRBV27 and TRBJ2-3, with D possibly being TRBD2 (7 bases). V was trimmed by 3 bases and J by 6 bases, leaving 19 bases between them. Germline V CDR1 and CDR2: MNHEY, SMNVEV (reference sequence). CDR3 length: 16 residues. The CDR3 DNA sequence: TGTGCCAGCAGTTTGGGGGGGGCACCCGTCTGGGATACGCAGTATTTT. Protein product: CASSLGGAPVWDTQYF.

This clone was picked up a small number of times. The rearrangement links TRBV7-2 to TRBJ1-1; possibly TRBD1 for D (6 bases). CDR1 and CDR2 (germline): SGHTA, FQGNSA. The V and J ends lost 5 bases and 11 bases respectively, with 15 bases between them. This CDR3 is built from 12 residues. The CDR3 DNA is TGTGCCAGCAGCCTGGACAGTCAGGAGGCTTTCTTT. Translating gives CASSLDSQEAFF.

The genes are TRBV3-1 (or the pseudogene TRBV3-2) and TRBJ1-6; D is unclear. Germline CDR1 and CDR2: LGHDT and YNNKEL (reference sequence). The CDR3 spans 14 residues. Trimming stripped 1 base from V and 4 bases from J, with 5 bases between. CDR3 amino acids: CASSQGNYNSPLHF. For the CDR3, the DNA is TGTGCCAGCAGCCAAGGGAATTATAATTCACCCCTCCACTTT.

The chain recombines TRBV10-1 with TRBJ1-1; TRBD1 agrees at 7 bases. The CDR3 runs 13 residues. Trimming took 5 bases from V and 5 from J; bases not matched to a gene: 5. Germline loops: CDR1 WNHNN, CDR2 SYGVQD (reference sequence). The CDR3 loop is CASSTNRGTEAFF. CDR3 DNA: TGCGCCAGCAGTACAAACAGGGGAACTGAAGCTTTCTTT.

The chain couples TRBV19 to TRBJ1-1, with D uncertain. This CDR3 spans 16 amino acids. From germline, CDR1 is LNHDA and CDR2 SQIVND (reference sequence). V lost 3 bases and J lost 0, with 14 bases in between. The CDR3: CASSMYGLSMNTEAFF. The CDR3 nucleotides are TGTGCCAGTAGTATGTACGGTTTGTCCATGAACACTGAAGCTTTCTTT. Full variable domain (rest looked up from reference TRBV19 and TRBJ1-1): DGGITQSPKYLFRKEGQNVTLSCEQNLNHDAMYWYRQDPGQGLRLIYYSQIVNDFQKGDIAEGYSVSREKKESFPLTVTSAQKNPTAFYLCASSMYGLSMNTEAFFGQGTRLTVV.

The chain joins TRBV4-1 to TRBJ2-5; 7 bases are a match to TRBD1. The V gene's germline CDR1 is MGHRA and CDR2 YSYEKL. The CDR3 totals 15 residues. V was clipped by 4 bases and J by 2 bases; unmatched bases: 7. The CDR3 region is CASSREQGIQETQYF. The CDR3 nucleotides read TGCGCCAGCAGCCGGGAACAGGGGATACAAGAGACCCAGTACTTC.

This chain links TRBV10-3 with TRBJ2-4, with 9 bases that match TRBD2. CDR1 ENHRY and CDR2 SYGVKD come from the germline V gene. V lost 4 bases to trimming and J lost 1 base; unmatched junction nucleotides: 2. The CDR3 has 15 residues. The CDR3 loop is CAISAGTSAKNIQYF. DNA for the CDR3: TGTGCCATCAGTGCCGGGACTAGCGCCAAAAACATTCAGTACTTC.

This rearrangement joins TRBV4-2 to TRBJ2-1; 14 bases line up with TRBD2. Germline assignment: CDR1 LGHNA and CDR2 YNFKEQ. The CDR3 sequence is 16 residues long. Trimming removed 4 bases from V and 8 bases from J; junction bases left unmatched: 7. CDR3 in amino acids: CASSPGTSGSIYEQFF. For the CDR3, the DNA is TGTGCCAGCAGCCCCGGGACTAGCGGGAGTATCTATGAGCAGTTCTTC.

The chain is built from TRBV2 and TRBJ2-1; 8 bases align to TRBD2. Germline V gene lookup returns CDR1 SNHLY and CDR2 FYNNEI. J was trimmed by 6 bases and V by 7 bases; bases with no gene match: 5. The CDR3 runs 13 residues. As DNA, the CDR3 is TGTGCCAGCACTGGGACTAGTATCAATGAGCAGTTCTTC. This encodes CASTGTSINEQFF.

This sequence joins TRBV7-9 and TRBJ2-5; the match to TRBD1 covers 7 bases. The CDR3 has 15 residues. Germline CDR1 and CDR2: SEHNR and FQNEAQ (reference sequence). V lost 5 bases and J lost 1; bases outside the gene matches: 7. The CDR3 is CASSSRDSLQETQYF. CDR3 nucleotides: TGTGCCAGCAGCAGCCGGGACAGCCTCCAAGAGACCCAGTACTTC.

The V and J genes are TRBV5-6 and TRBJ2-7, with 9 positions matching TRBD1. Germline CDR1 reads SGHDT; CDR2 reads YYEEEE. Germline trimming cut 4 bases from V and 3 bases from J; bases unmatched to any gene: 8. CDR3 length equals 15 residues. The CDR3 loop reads CASSANGQGFYEQYF. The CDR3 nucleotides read TGTGCCAGCAGCGCAAACGGACAGGGGTTCTACGAGCAGTACTTC.

CDR3 DNA sequence: TGCGCCAGCAGCGTGACAGGGGGCCCCTACAATGAGCAGTTCTTC. This encodes CASSVTGGPYNEQFF. V and J are TRBV5-1 and TRBJ2-1; 10 nucleotides agree with TRBD1. The V segment lost 4 bases and the J segment 2 bases; nucleotides outside the gene matches: 3. The CDR3 sequence is 15 residues long. The V gene's germline CDR1 is SGHRS and CDR2 YFSETQ.

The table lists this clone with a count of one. CDR3 in amino acids: CASSLQGNTGELFF. The CDR3 nucleotides are TGTGCCAGCAGCTTACAGGGGAACACCGGGGAGCTGTTTTTT. V gene TRBV7-8 combines with J gene TRBJ2-2; D may be TRBD1 (5 bases). Per germline, CDR1 SGHVS and CDR2 FQNEAQ. V was trimmed by 2 bases and J by 1 base, leaving 5 bases between them. The CDR3 length is 14 residues.

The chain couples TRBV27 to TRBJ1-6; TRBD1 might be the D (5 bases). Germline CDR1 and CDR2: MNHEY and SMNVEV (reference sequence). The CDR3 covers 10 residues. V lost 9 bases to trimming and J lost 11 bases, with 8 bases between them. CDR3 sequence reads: CARGTPPLHF. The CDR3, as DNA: TGTGCCAGGGGGACGCCACCCCTCCACTTT.

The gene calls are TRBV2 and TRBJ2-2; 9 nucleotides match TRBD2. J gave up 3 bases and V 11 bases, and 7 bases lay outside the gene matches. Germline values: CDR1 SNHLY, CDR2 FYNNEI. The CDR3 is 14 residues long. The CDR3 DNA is TGTGCCGGGGGGGCTAGCGGGGACACCGGGGAGCTGTTTTTT. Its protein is CAGGASGDTGELFF.

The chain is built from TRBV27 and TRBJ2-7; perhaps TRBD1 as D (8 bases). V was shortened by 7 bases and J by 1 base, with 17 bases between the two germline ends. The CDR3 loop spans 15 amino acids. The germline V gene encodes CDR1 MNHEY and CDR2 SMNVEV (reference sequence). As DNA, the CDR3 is TGTGCCAGCAAGGATACAGGGGGGGTATCCTACGAGCAGTACTTC. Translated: CASKDTGGVSYEQYF.

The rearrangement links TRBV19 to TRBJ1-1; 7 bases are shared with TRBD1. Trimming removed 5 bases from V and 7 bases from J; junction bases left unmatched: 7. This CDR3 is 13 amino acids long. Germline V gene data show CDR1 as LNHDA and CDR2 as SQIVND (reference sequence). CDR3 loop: CASSPTGIYEAFF. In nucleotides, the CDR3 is TGTGCCAGTAGTCCGACAGGGATCTATGAAGCTTTCTTT.

The CDR3 reads CASSLGMTGWGEPQHF. The CDR3, as DNA: TGTGCCAGCAGCTTAGGAATGACAGGGTGGGGGGAGCCCCAGCATTTT. The chain has TRBV11-2 and TRBJ1-5, with 7 positions matching TRBD1. V shed 1 base and J 8 bases; nucleotides not matched to a gene: 11. The CDR3 is 16 residues long. In germline, CDR1 is SGHAT, CDR2 FQNNGV.

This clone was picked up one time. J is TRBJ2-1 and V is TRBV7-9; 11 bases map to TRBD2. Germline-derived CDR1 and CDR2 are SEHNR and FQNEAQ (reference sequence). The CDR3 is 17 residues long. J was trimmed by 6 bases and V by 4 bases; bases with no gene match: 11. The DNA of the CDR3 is TGTGCCAGCAGCTCCAGGCTAGCGGGAGGCCGACCCAATGAGCAGTTCTTC. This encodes CASSSRLAGGRPNEQFF. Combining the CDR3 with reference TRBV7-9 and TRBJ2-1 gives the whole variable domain DTGVSQNPRHKITKRGQNVTFRCDPISEHNRLYWYRQTLGQGPEFLTYFQNEAQLEKSRLLSDRFSAERPKGSFSTLEIQRTEQGDSAMYLCASSSRLAGGRPNEQFFGPGTRLTVL.

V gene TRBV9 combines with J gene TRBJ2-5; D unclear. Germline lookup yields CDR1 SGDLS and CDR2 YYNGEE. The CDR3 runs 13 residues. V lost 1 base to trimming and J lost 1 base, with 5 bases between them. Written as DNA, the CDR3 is TGTGCCAGCAGCGTAAGCAGCCAAGAGACCCAGTACTTC. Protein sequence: CASSVSSQETQYF.